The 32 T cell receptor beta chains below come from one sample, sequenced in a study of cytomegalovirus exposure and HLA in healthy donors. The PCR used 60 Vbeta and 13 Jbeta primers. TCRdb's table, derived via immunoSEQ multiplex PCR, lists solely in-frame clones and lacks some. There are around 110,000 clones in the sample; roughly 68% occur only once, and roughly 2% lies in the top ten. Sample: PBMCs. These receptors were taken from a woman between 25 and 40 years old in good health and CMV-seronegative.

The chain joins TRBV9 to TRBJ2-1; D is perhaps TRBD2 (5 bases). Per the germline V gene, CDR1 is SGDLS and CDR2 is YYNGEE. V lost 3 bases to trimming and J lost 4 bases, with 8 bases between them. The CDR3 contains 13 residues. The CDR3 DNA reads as TGTGCCAGCAGCGCGGACTCTTACAATGAGCAGTTCTTC. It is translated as CASSADSYNEQFF.

CDR3 bases: TGTGCCAGCAGCTTCTTGCCTAGCGGGTACAATGAGCAGTTCTTC. Its protein is CASSFLPSGYNEQFF. J is TRBJ2-1 and V is TRBV5-4; 8 bases align to TRBD2. Germline values: CDR1 SGHNT, CDR2 YYREEE (reference sequence). There are 15 residues in the CDR3. Trimming took 2 bases from V and 4 from J; bases not matched to a gene: 5.

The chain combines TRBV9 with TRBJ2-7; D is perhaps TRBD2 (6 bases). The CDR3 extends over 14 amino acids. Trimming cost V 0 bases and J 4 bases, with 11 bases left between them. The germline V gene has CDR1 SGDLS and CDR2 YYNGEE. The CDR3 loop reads CASSVGEGRYEQYF. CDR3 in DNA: TGTGCCAGCAGCGTAGGTGAGGGGAGGTACGAGCAGTACTTC.

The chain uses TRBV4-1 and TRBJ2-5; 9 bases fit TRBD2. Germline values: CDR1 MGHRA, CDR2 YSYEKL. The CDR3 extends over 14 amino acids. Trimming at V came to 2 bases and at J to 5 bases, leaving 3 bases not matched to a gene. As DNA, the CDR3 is TGCGCCAGCAGCCAATCTAGCGGGGTGGAGACCCAGTACTTC. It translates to CASSQSSGVETQYF.

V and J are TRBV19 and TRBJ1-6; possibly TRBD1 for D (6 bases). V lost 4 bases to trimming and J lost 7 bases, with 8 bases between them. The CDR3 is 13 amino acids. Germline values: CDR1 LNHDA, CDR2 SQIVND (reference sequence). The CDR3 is CASSNRENSPLHF. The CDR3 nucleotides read TGTGCCAGTAGTAACAGGGAAAATTCACCCCTCCACTTT.

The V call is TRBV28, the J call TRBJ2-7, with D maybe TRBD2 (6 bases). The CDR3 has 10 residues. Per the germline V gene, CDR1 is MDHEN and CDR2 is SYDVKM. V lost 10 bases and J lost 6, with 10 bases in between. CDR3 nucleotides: TGTGCCACCGGGGGTCTCGAGCAGTACTTC. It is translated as CATGGLEQYF. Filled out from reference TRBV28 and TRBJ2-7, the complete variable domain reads DVKVTQSSRYLVKRTGEKVFLECVQDMDHENMFWYRQDPGLGLRLIYFSYDVKMKEKGDIPEGYSVSREKKERFSLILESASTNQTSMYLCATGGLEQYFGPGTRLTVT.

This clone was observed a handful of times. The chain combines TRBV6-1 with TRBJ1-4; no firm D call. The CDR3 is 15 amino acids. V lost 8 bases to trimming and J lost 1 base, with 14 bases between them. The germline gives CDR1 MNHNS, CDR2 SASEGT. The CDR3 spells CASRGGMGTNEKLFF. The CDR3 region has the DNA TGTGCCAGCCGGGGAGGGATGGGAACTAATGAAAAACTGTTTTTT.

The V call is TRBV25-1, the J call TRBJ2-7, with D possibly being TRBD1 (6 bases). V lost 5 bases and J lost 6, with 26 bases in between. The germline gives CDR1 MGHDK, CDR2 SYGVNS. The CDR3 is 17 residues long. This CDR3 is CASSSPLWGTPFSEQYF. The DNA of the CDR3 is TGTGCCAGCAGTTCCCCGTTGTGGGGGACACCGTTCTCCGAGCAGTACTTC.

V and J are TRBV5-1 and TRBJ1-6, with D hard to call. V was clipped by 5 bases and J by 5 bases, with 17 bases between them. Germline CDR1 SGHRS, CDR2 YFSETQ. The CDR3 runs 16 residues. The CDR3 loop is CASRPTGRNDNSPLHF. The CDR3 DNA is TGCGCCAGCAGGCCAACCGGGAGAAATGATAATTCACCCCTCCACTTT.

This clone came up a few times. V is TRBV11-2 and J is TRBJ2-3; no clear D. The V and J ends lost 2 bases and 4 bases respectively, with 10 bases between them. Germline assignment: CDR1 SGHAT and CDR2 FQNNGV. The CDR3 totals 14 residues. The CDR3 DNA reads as TGTGCCAGCAGCTTAATGGAGACCCCAGATACGCAGTATTTT. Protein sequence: CASSLMETPDTQYF.

Written as DNA, the CDR3 is TGCGCCAGCAGCCCAGGGGGACGAACTGAAGCTTTCTTT. It specifies CASSPGGRTEAFF. V and J are TRBV4-1 and TRBJ1-1, with 7 bases matching TRBD1. The J segment lost 5 bases and the V segment lost 4 bases, leaving 4 bases of the junction unmatched. From germline, CDR1 is MGHRA and CDR2 YSYEKL. This CDR3 spans 13 amino acids.

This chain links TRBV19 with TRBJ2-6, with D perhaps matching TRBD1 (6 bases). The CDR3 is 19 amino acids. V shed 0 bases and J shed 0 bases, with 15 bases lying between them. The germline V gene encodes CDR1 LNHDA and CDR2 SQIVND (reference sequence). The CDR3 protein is CASSIDDYRASSGANVLTF. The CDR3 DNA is TGTGCCAGTAGTATAGATGATTACAGGGCCTCCTCTGGGGCCAACGTCCTGACTTTC.

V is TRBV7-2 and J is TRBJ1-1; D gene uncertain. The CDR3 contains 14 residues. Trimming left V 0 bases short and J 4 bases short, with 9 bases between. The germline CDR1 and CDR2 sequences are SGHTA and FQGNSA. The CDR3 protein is CASSLAIGLTEAFF. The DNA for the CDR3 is TGTGCCAGCAGCTTAGCGATCGGACTCACTGAAGCTTTCTTT.

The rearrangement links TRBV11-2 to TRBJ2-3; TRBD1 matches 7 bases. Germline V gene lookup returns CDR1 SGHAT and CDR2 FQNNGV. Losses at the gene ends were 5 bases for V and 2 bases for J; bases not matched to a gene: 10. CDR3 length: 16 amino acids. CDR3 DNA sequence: TGTGCCAGCAGCCGCTATGACAGGGTATTCACAGATACGCAGTATTTT. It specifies CASSRYDRVFTDTQYF.

The CDR3 nucleotides are TGTGCCAGCAGCTTATCGGGACTCAGGAACACCGGGGAGCTGTTTTTT. Amino acids: CASSLSGLRNTGELFF. This sequence joins TRBV7-9 and TRBJ2-2, with D perhaps TRBD2 (6 bases). This CDR3 has 16 residues. V was cut by 2 bases and J by 1 base, with 11 bases left in between. CDR1 and CDR2 (germline): SEHNR, FQNEAQ (reference sequence).

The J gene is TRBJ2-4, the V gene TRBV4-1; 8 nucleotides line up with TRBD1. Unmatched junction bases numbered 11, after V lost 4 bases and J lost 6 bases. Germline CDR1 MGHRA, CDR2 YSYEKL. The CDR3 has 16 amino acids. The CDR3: CASSLTGTGNGNIQYF. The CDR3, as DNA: TGCGCCAGCAGCCTAACCGGGACAGGTAACGGAAACATTCAGTACTTC.

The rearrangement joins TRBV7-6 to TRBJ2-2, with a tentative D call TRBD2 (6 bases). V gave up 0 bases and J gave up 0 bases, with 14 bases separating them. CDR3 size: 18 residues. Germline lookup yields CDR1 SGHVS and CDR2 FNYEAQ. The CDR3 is CASSLASTAGTNTGELFF. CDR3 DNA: TGTGCCAGCAGCTTAGCGTCCACCGCGGGGACGAACACCGGGGAGCTGTTTTTT. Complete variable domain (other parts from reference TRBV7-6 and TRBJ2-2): GAGVSQSPRYKVTKRGQDVALRCDPISGHVSLYWYRQALGQGPEFLTYFNYEAQQDKSGLPNDRFSAERPEGSISTLTIQRTEQRDSAMYRCASSLASTAGTNTGELFFGEGSRLTVL.

The CDR3 region has the DNA TGTGCCAGCAGCCCCGCCCAAGGTCAGGGGTCCGGCTCTGGAAACACCATATATTTT. Translating it yields CASSPAQGQGSGSGNTIYF. The J gene is TRBJ1-3, the V gene TRBV7-6; a weak D match, TRBD1 (6 bases). Germline-derived CDR1 and CDR2 are SGHVS and FNYEAQ. This CDR3 has 19 residues. The ends were cut back, 5 bases at V and 0 bases at J, with 23 bases in the middle.

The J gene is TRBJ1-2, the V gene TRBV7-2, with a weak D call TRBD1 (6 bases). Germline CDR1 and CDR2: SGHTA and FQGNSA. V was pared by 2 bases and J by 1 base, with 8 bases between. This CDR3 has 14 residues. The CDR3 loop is CASSLPGHNYGYTF. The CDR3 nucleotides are TGTGCCAGCAGCTTACCGGGACATAACTATGGCTACACCTTC.

The CDR3 coding sequence is TGTGCCAGTAGTGCCGGGTTGACAGGGTACGAGCAGTACTTC. Translated: CASSAGLTGYEQYF. This chain connects TRBV19 to TRBJ2-7; 7 bases map to TRBD1. V shed 5 bases and J 4 bases; nucleotides not matched to a gene: 8. The CDR3 extends over 14 amino acids. CDR1 and CDR2 from the germline V gene are LNHDA and SQIVND (reference sequence).

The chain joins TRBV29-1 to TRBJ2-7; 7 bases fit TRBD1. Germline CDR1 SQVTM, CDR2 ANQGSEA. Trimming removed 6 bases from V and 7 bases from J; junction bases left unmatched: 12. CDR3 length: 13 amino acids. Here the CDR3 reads CSVRDSPLREQYF. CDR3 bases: TGCAGCGTCCGGGACAGTCCCCTTCGGGAGCAGTACTTC.

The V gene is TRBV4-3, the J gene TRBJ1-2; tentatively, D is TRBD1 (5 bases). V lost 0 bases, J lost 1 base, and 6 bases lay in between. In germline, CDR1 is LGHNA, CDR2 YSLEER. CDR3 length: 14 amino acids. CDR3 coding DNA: TGCGCCAGCAGCCAAGATCAGGGTAACTATGGCTACACCTTC. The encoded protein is CASSQDQGNYGYTF.

The CDR3 nucleotides read TGTGCCAGCAGCCGCCAAGGAGGGACAGGGGTGCTATACGATGGCTACACCTTC. Translation: CASSRQGGTGVLYDGYTF. The V and J genes are TRBV4-2 and TRBJ1-2; 10 bases are a match to TRBD1. The CDR3 has 18 residues. The junction had 17 bases not matched to a gene; V was cut back by 4 bases and J by 6 bases. Germline lookup yields CDR1 LGHNA and CDR2 YNFKEQ.

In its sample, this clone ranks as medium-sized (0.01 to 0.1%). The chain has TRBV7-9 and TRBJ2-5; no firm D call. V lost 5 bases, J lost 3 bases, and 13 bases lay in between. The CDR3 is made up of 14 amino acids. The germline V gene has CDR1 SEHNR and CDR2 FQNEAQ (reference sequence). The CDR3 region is CASSPPTPKETQYF. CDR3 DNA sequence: TGTGCCAGCAGCCCTCCGACACCCAAAGAGACCCAGTACTTC.

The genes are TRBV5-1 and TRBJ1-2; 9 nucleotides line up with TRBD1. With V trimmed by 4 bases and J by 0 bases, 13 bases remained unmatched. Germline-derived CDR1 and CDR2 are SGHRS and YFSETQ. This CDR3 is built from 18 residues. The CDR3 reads CASSKGDRASWANYGYTF. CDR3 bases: TGCGCCAGCAGCAAGGGGGACAGGGCCTCATGGGCTAACTATGGCTACACCTTC.

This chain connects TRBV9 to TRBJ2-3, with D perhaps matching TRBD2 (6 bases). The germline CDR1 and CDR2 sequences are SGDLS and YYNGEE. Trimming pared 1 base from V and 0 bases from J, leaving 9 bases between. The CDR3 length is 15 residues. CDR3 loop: CASSVRAGSTDTQYF. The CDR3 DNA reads TGTGCCAGCAGCGTACGCGCGGGGAGCACAGATACGCAGTATTTT.

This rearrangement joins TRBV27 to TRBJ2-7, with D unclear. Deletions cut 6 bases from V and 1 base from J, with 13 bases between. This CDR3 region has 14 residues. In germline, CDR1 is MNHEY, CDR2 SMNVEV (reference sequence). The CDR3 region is CASRPRLESYEQYF. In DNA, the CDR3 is TGTGCCAGCAGACCCCGACTGGAGTCCTACGAGCAGTACTTC.

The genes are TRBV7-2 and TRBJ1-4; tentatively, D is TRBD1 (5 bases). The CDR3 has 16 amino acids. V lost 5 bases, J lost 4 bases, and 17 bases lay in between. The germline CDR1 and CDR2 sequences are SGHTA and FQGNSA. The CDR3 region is CASSPSGGGNNEKLFF. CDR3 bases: TGTGCCAGCAGCCCTTCCGGGGGGGGGAATAATGAAAAACTGTTTTTT.

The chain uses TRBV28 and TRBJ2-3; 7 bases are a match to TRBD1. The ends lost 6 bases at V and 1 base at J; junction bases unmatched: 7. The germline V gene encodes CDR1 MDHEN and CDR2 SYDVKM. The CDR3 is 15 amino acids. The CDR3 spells CASRDGTVGTDTQYF. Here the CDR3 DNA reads TGTGCCAGCAGGGACGGGACAGTAGGCACAGATACGCAGTATTTT.

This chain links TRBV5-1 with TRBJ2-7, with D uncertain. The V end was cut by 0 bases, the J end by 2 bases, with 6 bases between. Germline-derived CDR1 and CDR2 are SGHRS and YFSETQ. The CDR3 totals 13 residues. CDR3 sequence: CASSLDSTYEQYF. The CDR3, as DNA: TGCGCCAGCAGCTTGGATAGTACCTACGAGCAGTACTTC.

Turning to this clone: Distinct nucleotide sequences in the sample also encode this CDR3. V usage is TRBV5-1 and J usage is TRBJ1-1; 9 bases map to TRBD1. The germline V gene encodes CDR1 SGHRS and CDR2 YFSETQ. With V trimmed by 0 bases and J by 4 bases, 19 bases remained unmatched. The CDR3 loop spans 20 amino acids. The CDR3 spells CASSLEVPRTGDGAGTEAFF. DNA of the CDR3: TGCGCCAGCAGCTTGGAGGTCCCCAGGACAGGGGACGGCGCGGGCACTGAAGCTTTCTTT.

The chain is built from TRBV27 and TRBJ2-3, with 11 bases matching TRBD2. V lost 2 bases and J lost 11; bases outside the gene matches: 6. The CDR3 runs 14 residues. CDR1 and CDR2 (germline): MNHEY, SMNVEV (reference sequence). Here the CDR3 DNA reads TGTGCCAGCAGTTTAGAACTAGCGGGAGTTGTGCAGTATTTT. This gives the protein CASSLELAGVVQYF.